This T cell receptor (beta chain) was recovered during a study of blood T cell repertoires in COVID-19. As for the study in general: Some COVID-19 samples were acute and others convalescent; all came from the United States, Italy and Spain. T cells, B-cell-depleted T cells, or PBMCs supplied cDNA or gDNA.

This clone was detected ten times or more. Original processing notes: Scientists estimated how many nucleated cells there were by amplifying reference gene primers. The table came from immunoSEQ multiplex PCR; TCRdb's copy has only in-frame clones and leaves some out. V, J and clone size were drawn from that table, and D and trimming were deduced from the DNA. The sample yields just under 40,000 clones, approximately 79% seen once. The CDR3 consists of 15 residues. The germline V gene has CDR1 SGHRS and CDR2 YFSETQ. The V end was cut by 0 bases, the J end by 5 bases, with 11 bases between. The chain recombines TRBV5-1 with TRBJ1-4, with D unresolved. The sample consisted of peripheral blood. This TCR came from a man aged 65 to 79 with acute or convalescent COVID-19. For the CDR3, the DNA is TGCGCCAGCAGCTTGGACCCGTCGGGGAATGAAAAACTGTTTTTT. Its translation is CASSLDPSGNEKLFF.